This paragraph reports one T cell receptor beta chain. Generated by immunoSEQ multiplex PCR, the TCRdb table keeps only in-frame clones and is missing some. This sample has 29,000 or so clones; 75% to 90% occur once, and the top ten carry 10%. The sample originates from a study of blood T cell repertoires in COVID-19. CDR1 and CDR2 (germline): MNHEY, SVGAGI. After removal of 0 bases from V and 4 bases from J, the junction contained 5 bases not matched to a gene. The CDR3 loop spans 15 amino acids. The source is a man in his 60s with acute or convalescent COVID-19. V usage is TRBV6-5 and J usage is TRBJ2-5; 7 bases are a match to TRBD1. The sequenced sample was peripheral blood. The DNA for the CDR3 is TGTGCCAGCAGTTACTCCTGGACAGGATTAGAGACCCAGTACTTC. Its translation: CASSYSWTGLETQYF.